This T cell receptor beta chain was captured in a study of identical twins. Study-wide points: Low generation probability was overrepresented in out-of-frame alpha sequences shared by twins. Models, which agreed with sharing between unrelated individuals, nonetheless underestimated the out-of-frame TCR alpha sharing seen in monozygotic twins.

A template switching step contributed a universal primer site, while unique molecular identifiers were present in the cDNA. TCRdb itself ran the 5' RACE reads through MiXCR, one entry per CDR3 protein. The repertoire holds 700,000 or so distinct CDR3 sequences, 8.6% seen once, with more than 0.75% in the top ten. The CDR3 extends over 16 amino acids. The junction had 6 bases not matched to a gene; V was cut back by 0 bases and J by 4 bases. Germline V gives CDR1 LGHDT, CDR2 YNNKEL (reference sequence). Everyone who donated was a healthy Caucasian. This clonotype was observed a handful of times. The antigen is not known. A further study also used this sample, focusing on yellow fever vaccine responses in identical twins.

The TCR comes from a young woman in good health. The sample was PBMCs. The rearrangement joins TRBV3-1 to TRBJ1-1; 9 bases match TRBD1. CDR3 sequence: CASSQETGGAATEAFF. CDR3 nucleotide sequence: TGTGCCAGCAGCCAAGAAACAGGGGGCGCGGCCACTGAAGCTTTCTTT.